Below, 2 T cell receptor beta chains from the same sample are listed, as sequenced in a study of CD8+CD57+ T cells in acquired aplastic anemia. Researchers used genomic DNA as the template to profile TCR beta VDJ and CDR3. TCRdb processed the reads anew with MiXCR; each CDR3 protein has one entry. The sample holds around 130,000 distinct CDR3 sequences; 55% to 70% are singletons and the top ten take around 29%. Patients selected for sequencing had displayed CD8+CD57+ cell expansion by flow cytometry. Sequencing was performed on sorted CD4+, CD8+, or CD8+CD57+ T cells (not recorded which) from PBMCs. The receptors stem from a human donor with aplastic anemia.

This chain connects TRBV7-9 to TRBJ2-3; D call uncertain. The CDR3 extends over 12 amino acids. Trimming shortened V by 3 bases and J by 4 bases, and 5 bases separated the two germline ends. From germline, CDR1 is SEHNR and CDR2 FQNEAQ (reference sequence). Here the CDR3 DNA reads TGTGCCAGCAGCTTCATCTCAGATACGCAGTATTTT. Its translation is CASSFISDTQYF.

This clonotype appeared many times. The rearrangement links TRBV2 to TRBJ2-1; 13 bases line up with TRBD2. Losses at the gene ends were 3 bases for V and 4 bases for J; bases not matched to a gene: 3. The CDR3 runs 16 residues. Germline V gene lookup returns CDR1 SNHLY and CDR2 FYNNEI. The CDR3 protein is CASSDETSGRYNEQFF. CDR3 nucleotides: TGTGCCAGCAGTGATGAGACTAGCGGGAGGTACAATGAGCAGTTCTTC.